The rows below give T cell receptor beta chains drawn from one sample of a study of T cells in Graves' hyperthyroidism and ophthalmopathy. TCRdb used MiXCR to reprocess the multiplex PCR reads, holding one entry per CDR3 protein. This table has 360,000 or so distinct CDR3 sequences, about 18% appearing once. Sequenced input: blood. The origin of the receptors is a woman aged 18-30 years with Graves' hyperthyroidism. CDR3s include the opening cysteine and the closing phenylalanine or tryptophan. The D gene is left open where the match is weak. Expanded clones get a size class; other rows say once, few or many, or leave the size out.

V gene,clone size,D gene,J gene,CDR3 DNA,CDR3 protein
TRBV11-2,NA,NA,TRBJ1-6,TGTGCCAGCAGCCCCCGGCCCTGGGCGGATTCACCCCTCCACTTT,CASSPRPWADSPLHF
TRBV6-5,many,NA,TRBJ1-1,TGTGCCAGCAGTTACATTGGGGCGAGCCTCTCTGAAGCTTTCTTT,CASSYIGASLSEAFF
TRBV7-9,many,NA,TRBJ1-3,TGTGCCAGCAGCAGACAGCAGGGAGTGGACGGAAACACCATATATTTT,CASSRQQGVDGNTIYF
TRBV5-5,many,NA,TRBJ2-5,TGTGCCAGCAGTCCCTCACCTCGACTTGGGGAGACCCAGTACTTC,CASSPSPRLGETQYF
TRBV2,many,NA,TRBJ1-3,TGTGCCAGCGTTCGGACGACTGGAAACACCATATATTTT,CASVRTTGNTIYF
TRBV24-1,many,TRBD2,TRBJ2-5,TGTGCCACCAGTGATAGGGTAGCGGGGGCACAAGAGACCCAGTACTTC,CATSDRVAGAQETQYF
TRBV6-1,NA,NA,TRBJ1-5,TGTGCCAGCAGGGCAATTGGAAATCAGCCCCAGCATTTT,CASRAIGNQPQHF
TRBV4-1,NA,NA,TRBJ2-5,TGCGCCAGCAGCCAGGGCCCGGGTGGGGGGCCAGAGACCCAGTACTTC,CASSQGPGGGPETQYF
TRBV12-3/TRBV12-4,many,NA,TRBJ1-5,TGTGCCAGCAGTTTAGGAGACAGGCCGTATCAGCCCCAGCATTTT,CASSLGDRPYQPQHF
TRBV30,many,NA,TRBJ1-5,TGTGCCTGGAAAGGACAGAGCAATCAGCCCCAGCATTTT,CAWKGQSNQPQHF
TRBV4-1,NA,NA,TRBJ2-4,TGCGCCAGCAGCCAACGAGCTGTAGTCAAAAACATTCAGTACTTC,CASSQRAVVKNIQYF
TRBV12-5,many,TRBD1,TRBJ1-3,TGTGCTAGTGGTTTTGTCGGGACAGGGAAACGTTGGTCTGGAAACACCATATATTTT,CASGFVGTGKRWSGNTIYF
TRBV18,NA,NA,TRBJ1-5,TGTGCCAGCTCACCCTCCGGGGGGGTTAACAATCAGCCCCAGCATTTT,CASSPSGGVNNQPQHF
TRBV20-1,NA,NA,TRBJ1-6,TGCAGTGCCAAGAGCTCCTATAATTCACCCCTCCACTTT,CSAKSSYNSPLHF
TRBV2,many,NA,TRBJ1-1,TGTGCCAGCAGCCTCCCGCGGGGTACTGAAGCTTTCTTT,CASSLPRGTEAFF